What follows are 19 T cell receptor beta chains derived from one specimen sequenced in a study of PD-1 blockade in classical Hodgkin lymphoma. Generated by immunoSEQ multiplex PCR, the TCRdb table keeps only in-frame clones and is missing some. The sample has more than 25,000 clones, approximately 80% seen once; the top ten hold about 33%. Patients all relapsed after autologous stem cell transplantation, and there was variation in brentuximab vedotin exposure. The sample consisted of peripheral blood mononuclear cells (PBMCs), taken before the second cycle of nivolumab. These receptors were obtained from a human donor with classical Hodgkin lymphoma.

This clone was detected a few times. The junction departs from germline at one end; a sequencing error may be responsible. V is TRBV7-7 and J is TRBJ2-5, with a weak D call TRBD2 (6 bases). There are 14 residues in the CDR3. The germline gives CDR1 SSHAT, CDR2 FNYEAQ (reference sequence). Here the CDR3 DNA reads TGTGCTAGCAGCCCGACGGGAGCCGAAGAGACCCAGTACTTC. Translation gives CASSPTGAEETQYF.

This rearrangement joins TRBV5-1 to TRBJ1-1; no firm D call. CDR1 and CDR2 from the germline V gene are SGHRS and YFSETQ. Between the trimmed V and J ends, which lost 4 bases and 0 bases, there was a span of 13 bases. The CDR3 sequence is 15 residues long. CDR3 amino acids: CASSPLAGMNTEAFF. For the CDR3, the DNA is TGCGCCAGCAGCCCCTTGGCTGGGATGAACACTGAAGCTTTCTTT.

The CDR3 reads CASSLTGTASGYNEQFF. DNA for the CDR3: TGCGCCAGCAGCTTAACCGGGACAGCAAGTGGATACAATGAGCAGTTCTTC. The rearrangement links TRBV5-1 to TRBJ2-1; 7 bases map to TRBD1. Germline loops: CDR1 SGHRS, CDR2 YFSETQ. V shed 2 bases and J 4 bases; nucleotides not matched to a gene: 12. This CDR3 comprises 17 residues.

V and J are TRBV5-6 and TRBJ2-2; 7 bases are shared with TRBD1. CDR1 is SGHDT, CDR2 YYEEEE, per germline. This CDR3 comprises 16 residues. The V and J ends lost 4 bases and 3 bases, in that order; junction bases with no gene match: 9. Here the CDR3 reads CASSGPGQRYTGELFF. CDR3 in DNA: TGTGCCAGCAGCGGGCCGGGACAGCGGTACACCGGGGAGCTGTTTTTT.

The chain is built from TRBV7-3 and TRBJ2-5; 8 positions match TRBD2. The CDR3 contains 14 residues. Germline CDR1 reads SGHTA; CDR2 reads FQGTGA. V gave up 5 bases and J gave up 5 bases; unmatched junction bases: 7. The CDR3 region is CASSRTSRPETQYF. The CDR3, as DNA: TGTGCCAGCAGCCGGACTAGCCGGCCGGAGACCCAGTACTTC.

This chain uses TRBV18 with TRBJ1-4; 7 bases are a match to TRBD1. The ends lost 4 bases at V and 0 bases at J; junction bases unmatched: 8. The germline gives CDR1 KGHSH, CDR2 LQKENI. This CDR3 contains 17 residues. CDR3 region: CASSRTQGSATNEKLFF. DNA of the CDR3: TGTGCCAGCTCACGTACACAGGGGTCCGCAACTAATGAAAAACTGTTTTTT.

The chain combines TRBV10-3 with TRBJ2-5; D ambiguous. CDR3 size: 11 residues. V was cut by 6 bases and J by 1 base, with 3 bases left in between. Germline V lookup: CDR1 ENHRY, CDR2 SYGVKD. The CDR3 spells CAIRAQETQYF. CDR3 bases: TGTGCCATCAGGGCCCAAGAGACCCAGTACTTC.

This clone was counted once. CDR3 nucleotide sequence: TGTGCCAGCTCGAGAATCGGACAGCTCTACACCTTC. Amino acid sequence: CASSRIGQLYTF. This sequence joins TRBV18 and TRBJ1-2; D perhaps matches TRBD1 (6 bases). Trimming removed 6 bases at V and 10 bases at J, with 15 bases between. Germline CDR1 reads KGHSH; CDR2 reads LQKENI. The CDR3 consists of 12 residues.

CDR3 nucleotide sequence: TGCAGCGTTGAAAAGGGACAGGGGTCTGGCGGCGCTGAAGCTTTCTTT. It specifies CSVEKGQGSGGAEAFF. The gene calls are TRBV29-1 and TRBJ1-1; 10 bases fit TRBD1. Losses at the gene ends were 2 bases for V and 6 bases for J; bases not matched to a gene: 12. CDR3 length: 16 amino acids. Germline CDR1 is SQVTM and CDR2 is ANQGSEA.

V gene TRBV28 combines with J gene TRBJ1-1; possible D gene TRBD1, 5 bases. The CDR3 length is 18 residues. Germline CDR1 is MDHEN and CDR2 is SYDVKM. Deletions cut 1 base from V and 3 bases from J, with 21 bases between. CDR3 amino acids: CASSLYPPGGNLDTEAFF. CDR3 bases: TGTGCCAGCAGTTTATATCCCCCTGGGGGGAATCTGGACACTGAAGCTTTCTTT.

The J gene is TRBJ1-3, the V gene TRBV7-2; 8 positions match TRBD1. Germline CDR1 SGHTA, CDR2 FQGNSA. V lost 5 bases to trimming and J lost 3 bases; unmatched junction nucleotides: 9. The CDR3 length is 16 residues. CDR3 loop: CASSGEQGDGGNTIYF. As DNA, the CDR3 is TGTGCCAGCAGCGGCGAACAGGGGGATGGTGGAAACACCATATATTTT. The entire variable domain, with the rest obtained from reference TRBV7-2 and TRBJ1-3, is as follows: GAGVSQSPSNKVTEKGKDVELRCDPISGHTALYWYRQSLGQGLEFLIYFQGNSAPDKSGLPSDRFSAERTGGSVSTLTIQRTQQEDSAVYLCASSGEQGDGGNTIYFGEGSWLTVV.

J is TRBJ2-3 and V is TRBV5-4; D uncertain. The CDR3 extends over 14 amino acids. Germline lookup yields CDR1 SGHNT and CDR2 YYREEE (reference sequence). Trimming stripped 0 bases from V and 5 bases from J, with 10 bases between. The CDR3 sequence is CASSLEGRGDTQYF. Here the CDR3 DNA reads TGTGCCAGCAGCTTGGAAGGGCGTGGAGATACGCAGTATTTT.

Comment on this clone: This same CDR3 is encoded by further DNA sequences in the sample. The chain uses TRBV11-2 and TRBJ1-5, with 8 bases matching TRBD1. CDR1 and CDR2 (germline): SGHAT, FQNNGV. Losses at the gene ends were 5 bases for V and 7 bases for J; bases not matched to a gene: 7. The CDR3 totals 14 residues. CDR3 sequence (DNA): TGTGCCAGCAGCCCCGGGACAGGAGGCCAGCCCCAGCATTTT. Its protein product is CASSPGTGGQPQHF.

This chain links TRBV10-3 with TRBJ2-7, with D maybe TRBD2 (5 bases). Germline V lookup: CDR1 ENHRY, CDR2 SYGVKD. The CDR3 contains 13 residues. V was clipped by 3 bases and J by 2 bases, with 8 bases between them. The CDR3 DNA reads as TGTGCCATCAGTGAATACGGGGCCTACGAGCAGTACTTC. The encoded protein is CAISEYGAYEQYF.

In DNA form, the CDR3 reads TGTGCCAGACGGACAGGGAGCTCCTATAATTCACCCCTCCACTTT. Its translation is CARRTGSSYNSPLHF. The chain employs TRBV2 and TRBJ1-6, with 8 bases matching TRBD1. The CDR3 totals 15 residues. Germline V gives CDR1 SNHLY, CDR2 FYNNEI. The V segment lost 9 bases and the J segment 0 bases; nucleotides outside the gene matches: 4.

This chain joins TRBV7-8 and TRBJ1-6; D perhaps matches TRBD1 (5 bases). In germline, CDR1 is SGHVS, CDR2 FQNEAQ. The CDR3 has 16 amino acids. V was clipped by 3 bases and J by 9 bases, with 18 bases between them. The CDR3 DNA sequence: TGTGCCAGCAGCTTTTTAGCGACAGACCGAATTTCACCCCTCCACTTT. Its translation is CASSFLATDRISPLHF.

A few counts support this clone. The CDR3 loop is CASSYTGEAFF. For the CDR3, the DNA is TGTGCCAGCAGCTACACTGGTGAAGCTTTCTTT. The chain has TRBV7-9 and TRBJ1-1; D unresolved. The CDR3 loop spans 11 amino acids. The ends were cut back, 4 bases at V and 7 bases at J, with 7 bases in the middle. CDR1 is SEHNR and CDR2 is FQNEAQ in the germline V gene (reference sequence).

Of note for this clone: Compared with germline, one end of the junction differs, possibly owing to a read error. This chain joins TRBV4-2 and TRBJ1-3; D is perhaps TRBD1 (5 bases). CDR3 size: 16 residues. The germline V gene has CDR1 LGHNA and CDR2 YNFKEQ. CDR3 sequence reads: CASSQEGGYFGNTTYF. The CDR3, as DNA: TGTGCCAGCAGCCAAGAGGGGGGGTACTTTGGAAACACCACATATTTT.

This clone has more than one count but fewer than ten. The V call is TRBV2, the J call TRBJ2-7, with 13 positions matching TRBD2. With 6 bases clipped from V and 6 bases from J, the junction kept 5 bases outside the gene matches. Germline CDR1 reads SNHLY; CDR2 reads FYNNEI. The CDR3 has 14 amino acids. Here the CDR3 reads CASSWTSGGGEQYF. CDR3 in DNA: TGTGCCAGCAGCTGGACTAGCGGGGGCGGCGAGCAGTACTTC.